Listed below are T cell receptor beta chains from one sample, sequenced in a study of identical twins. Each CDR3 protein gets one entry after TCRdb re-called the 5' RACE reads with MiXCR. The sample has 500,000 or so distinct CDR3 sequences; approximately 15% are singletons. The same data also contributed to another study, on yellow fever vaccine responses in identical twins.

The specimen was CD4+ T cells sorted from blood. Receptors originate from a woman between 18 and 29 years old in good health. The CDR3 runs from the conserved cysteine through the conserved F or W. The D gene is left open where the match is weak. A clone size is listed for some rows: how often the clone was seen (once, few, many), or a class if it is expanded.

many	TRBJ2-2	TRBV9	NA	CASSFATGPAGELFF	TGTGCCAGCAGCTTTGCCACAGGCCCCGCCGGGGAGCTGTTTTTT
NA	TRBJ2-1	TRBV12-3/TRBV12-4	TRBD1	CASTLGTGLGEQFF	TGTGCCAGCACTCTCGGGACAGGGTTGGGTGAGCAGTTCTTC
NA	TRBJ2-1	TRBV5-1	NA	CASSLARTSNYNEQFF	TGCGCCAGCAGCTTGGCGCGTACAAGTAACTACAATGAGCAGTTCTTC
few	TRBJ2-5	TRBV2	NA	CASSIIIPNTKETQYF	TGTGCCAGCAGTATCATCATCCCGAACACAAAAGAGACCCAGTACTTC
few	TRBJ2-5	TRBV28	TRBD1	CASRSGGAGQETQYF	TGTGCCAGCAGATCAGGGGGCGCAGGTCAAGAGACCCAGTACTTC
NA	TRBJ2-1	TRBV6-4	TRBD2	CASSARLAGGSYNEQFF	TGTGCCAGCAGCGCTCGACTAGCGGGGGGGTCCTACAATGAGCAGTTCTTC
few	TRBJ2-7	TRBV30	TRBD1	CAGTGTGAYEQYF	TGTGCCGGAACCGGGACAGGGGCCTACGAGCAGTACTTC
NA	TRBJ2-7	TRBV3-1	NA	CASSQGGPGNEQYF	TGTGCCAGCAGCCAAGGGGGTCCGGGGAACGAGCAGTACTTC
few	TRBJ1-2	TRBV29-1	NA	CSVALRLANYGYTF	TGCAGCGTTGCCCTCAGGCTGGCTAACTATGGCTACACCTTC
NA	TRBJ2-3	TRBV29-1	TRBD1	CSVRPGQVTDTQYF	TGCAGCGTTAGACCGGGACAGGTAACAGATACGCAGTATTTT
few	TRBJ2-1	TRBV29-1	TRBD2	CSVELRAGGLQFF	TGCAGCGTTGAACTCAGAGCGGGAGGACTGCAGTTCTTC
NA	TRBJ2-1	TRBV5-1	TRBD1	CASSFVQGSYNEQFF	TGCGCCAGCAGCTTTGTACAGGGGTCCTACAATGAGCAGTTCTTC
NA	TRBJ2-2	TRBV20-1	NA	CSARDGGVRTGELFF	TGCAGTGCTAGAGATGGAGGGGTACGGACCGGGGAGCTGTTTTTT
NA	TRBJ2-5	TRBV12-3/TRBV12-4	TRBD2	CASSLKLAETQYF	TGTGCCAGCAGTTTAAAACTAGCGGAGACCCAGTACTTC
NA	TRBJ2-7	TRBV5-1	NA	CASIGNPYYEQYF	TGCGCCAGCATCGGGAACCCCTACTACGAGCAGTACTTC
NA	TRBJ2-7	TRBV28	TRBD1	CASTLPGTGRFEQYF	TGTGCCAGCACTCTACCCGGGACAGGGAGGTTCGAGCAGTACTTC
few	TRBJ2-3	TRBV5-1	TRBD2	CASRPRLAFRTDTQYF	TGCGCCAGCAGACCCCGACTAGCCTTCCGCACAGATACGCAGTATTTT
many	TRBJ1-5	TRBV12-3/TRBV12-4	NA	CASSQGAGQPQHF	TGTGCCAGTTCACAGGGAGCAGGTCAGCCCCAGCATTTT
NA	TRBJ2-1	TRBV4-1	NA	CASSQVAIPYNEQFF	TGCGCCAGCAGCCAAGTAGCTATACCCTACAATGAGCAGTTCTTC
few	TRBJ1-5	TRBV27	NA	CASSTRDQPQHF	TGTGCCAGTAGTACCAGGGATCAGCCCCAGCATTTT
many	TRBJ1-1	TRBV5-1	NA	CASSSDTNTEAFF	TGCGCCAGCAGCTCAGACACGAACACTGAAGCTTTCTTT
many	TRBJ2-3	TRBV29-1	NA	CSTPGGASPDTQYF	TGCAGCACCCCTGGGGGGGCATCCCCAGATACGCAGTATTTT
NA	TRBJ2-5	TRBV11-2	NA	CASSSKDRAGETQYF	TGTGCCAGCAGCTCCAAAGACAGAGCCGGTGAGACCCAGTACTTC
few	TRBJ2-3	TRBV4-1	NA	CASSNLDRERRDTQYF	TGCGCCAGCAGCAACCTGGACCGCGAGAGGAGAGATACGCAGTATTTT
NA	TRBJ2-2	TRBV7-2	NA	CASSLVFRTGELFF	TGTGCCAGCAGCTTAGTTTTCCGAACCGGGGAGCTGTTTTTT
few	TRBJ2-3	TRBV20-1	NA	CSASILANTDTQYF	TGCAGTGCTAGTATCCTCGCGAACACAGATACGCAGTATTTT
NA	TRBJ2-1	TRBV29-1	NA	CSVEGRGRGSSYNEQFF	TGCAGCGTTGAGGGTCGGGGTCGGGGAAGCTCCTACAATGAGCAGTTCTTC
NA	TRBJ2-3	TRBV20-1	NA	CSASGIATDTQYF	TGCAGTGCTAGCGGGATCGCGACAGATACGCAGTATTTT
few	TRBJ2-3	TRBV9	TRBD2	CASSDRLAVSTDTQYF	TGTGCCAGCAGCGACCGACTAGCGGTTAGCACAGATACGCAGTATTTT
NA	TRBJ2-7	TRBV2	TRBD2	CASKRGYEQYF	TGTGCCAGCAAGCGGGGATACGAGCAGTACTTC
few	TRBJ1-1	TRBV29-1	NA	CSERTAEKAFF	TGCAGCGAGAGGACGGCGGAGAAGGCTTTCTTT